A selection of T cell receptor beta chains follows, all from one sample in a study of monozygotic twins with inflammatory bowel disease. TCRdb reanalyzed the 5' RACE reads, giving one entry per CDR3 protein sequence and no DNA. This repertoire includes 350,000 to 500,000 distinct CDR3 sequences. Sequenced sample: blood. The receptors derive from a human donor with ulcerative colitis or Crohn's disease, or a healthy co-twin of an affected twin (not recorded which). Each CDR3 is given with its conserved first and last residue.

cdr3_aa j_call v_call
CASSYPFSGTGNYEQYF TRBJ2-7 TRBV6-5
CASYGEGREVPLPGELFF TRBJ2-2 TRBV2
CASTKSGLAYEQYF TRBJ2-7 TRBV28
CASRGLGTDTQYF TRBJ2-3 TRBV5-1
CAWGGARSSYNEQFF TRBJ2-1 TRBV30
CTSGGMNTEAFF TRBJ1-1 TRBV6-1
CAISRPTSSNEQFF TRBJ2-1 TRBV10-3
CASSFRQGGGETQYF TRBJ2-5 TRBV28
CASSSGLGRNEQYF TRBJ2-7 TRBV6-2/TRBV6-3
CSVEVLALNEQFF TRBJ2-1 TRBV29-1
CASSQLLSDPGELFF TRBJ2-2 TRBV18
CASSFAAGLNQPQHF TRBJ1-5 TRBV12-3/TRBV12-4
CASSSLGTGANVLTF TRBJ2-6 TRBV27
CASSPGWGYEQYF TRBJ2-7 TRBV5-6
CASSPPTGATGELFF TRBJ2-2 TRBV5-1
CASSPRQGNSPLHF TRBJ1-6 TRBV14
CSISRAGGTDTQYF TRBJ2-3 TRBV29-1
CASSPMQGANEDTQYF TRBJ2-3 TRBV18
CASSPPGLARVSQYF TRBJ2-7 TRBV28
CSVALTYSYNEQFF TRBJ2-1 TRBV29-1
CATSDSGRGNEKLFF TRBJ1-4 TRBV24-1
CASSWRGNSPLHF TRBJ1-6 TRBV7-2
CASSFVGPYEQYF TRBJ2-7 TRBV28
CASSLAGNSEQYF TRBJ2-7 TRBV7-6
CASSFSGIVSKQFF TRBJ2-1 TRBV28
CSARGDLNEQYF TRBJ2-7 TRBV20-1
CASSPTGTGGNPQHF TRBJ1-5 TRBV5-1
CASSQYGAGTGIYEQFF TRBJ2-1 TRBV5-5
CASSLGMLGQVKFF TRBJ2-1 TRBV5-1
CASSSQPGLVTDTQYF TRBJ2-3 TRBV7-2
CASSEKIRGNTEAFF TRBJ1-1 TRBV6-1
CASGQGSPYEQYF TRBJ2-7 TRBV28
CASAWPDGTSSYNEQFF TRBJ2-1 TRBV5-1